Following are 30 T cell receptor beta chains from one sample sequenced in a study of shared clonotypes between healthy human individuals. It was CD45RO-negative cells, positively selected for CCR7, that made up naive CD8 cells, with terminally differentiated effector memory CD45RA+ cells excluded. The table came from immunoSEQ multiplex PCR; TCRdb's copy has only in-frame clones and leaves some out. The profile shows around 550,000 clones, around 96% of them singletons. The sequenced sample was naive CD8+ T cells sorted from blood. The receptors stem from a woman in her twenties or thirties in good health.

The chain combines TRBV27 with TRBJ2-7, with D unresolved. Germline V CDR1 and CDR2: MNHEY, SMNVEV (reference sequence). Trimming shortened V by 4 bases and J by 2 bases, and 6 bases separated the two germline ends. This CDR3 region has 12 residues. The CDR3 protein is CASSSRAYEQYF. CDR3 coding DNA: TGTGCCAGCAGTTCCAGAGCCTACGAGCAGTACTTC.

V is TRBV18 and J is TRBJ2-7, with no clear D. CDR3 length: 12 amino acids. The V end lost 6 bases, the J end lost 3 bases, and 9 bases lay between the germline ends. Germline values: CDR1 KGHSH, CDR2 LQKENI. The CDR3 spells CASSPGDYEQYF. As DNA, the CDR3 is TGTGCCAGCTCTCCTGGAGACTACGAGCAGTACTTC.

J is TRBJ2-1 and V is TRBV11-2; D not certain. Per germline, CDR1 SGHAT and CDR2 FQNNGV. V lost 3 bases to trimming and J lost 2 bases, with 8 bases between them. The CDR3 spans 14 residues. The CDR3 sequence is CASSLSGAYNEQFF. Written as DNA, the CDR3 is TGTGCCAGCAGCTTGTCCGGAGCCTACAATGAGCAGTTCTTC.

The rearrangement links TRBV5-6 to TRBJ1-6; no clear D gene. The CDR3 has 13 amino acids. Per germline, CDR1 SGHDT and CDR2 YYEEEE. V lost 5 bases and J 7 bases, leaving 10 bases between the germline ends. The CDR3 is CASSYRENSPLHF. CDR3 bases: TGTGCCAGCAGTTACCGGGAAAATTCACCCCTCCACTTT.

This chain links TRBV19 with TRBJ2-7; 11 bases map to TRBD2. The CDR3 runs 15 residues. Germline V CDR1 and CDR2: LNHDA, SQIVND (reference sequence). Trimming cost V 6 bases and J 2 bases; bases outside gene matches: 6. CDR3 amino acids: CASRDLAGGPYEQYF. The CDR3 DNA reads as TGTGCCAGTAGAGACTTAGCGGGAGGGCCCTACGAGCAGTACTTC. Based on the CDR3 plus reference TRBV19 and TRBJ2-7, the full variable domain is DGGITQSPKYLFRKEGQNVTLSCEQNLNHDAMYWYRQDPGQGLRLIYYSQIVNDFQKGDIAEGYSVSREKKESFPLTVTSAQKNPTAFYLCASRDLAGGPYEQYFGPGTRLTVT.

The J gene is TRBJ2-1, the V gene TRBV6-1, with TRBD2 matching 7 bases. This CDR3 is built from 15 residues. Losses at the gene ends were 3 bases for V and 9 bases for J; bases not matched to a gene: 11. Germline CDR1 MNHNS, CDR2 SASEGT. The CDR3 here is CASSEGGEPRGEQFF. In nucleotides, the CDR3 is TGTGCCAGCAGTGAGGGGGGGGAGCCAAGGGGTGAGCAGTTCTTC.

The rearrangement links TRBV19 to TRBJ2-5; D perhaps matches TRBD2 (6 bases). The CDR3 consists of 16 residues. CDR1 and CDR2 from the germline V gene are LNHDA and SQIVND (reference sequence). V shed 1 base and J shed 0 bases, with 12 bases lying between them. CDR3 loop: CASSIVAGTNQETQYF. CDR3 DNA sequence: TGTGCCAGTAGTATAGTTGCGGGAACAAACCAAGAGACCCAGTACTTC.

The V and J genes are TRBV19 and TRBJ2-5, with 9 bases fitting TRBD1. The J call may be in error: the DNA end matches TRBJ2-7 better. This CDR3 has 14 amino acids. Germline CDR1 reads LNHDA; CDR2 reads SQIVND (reference sequence). The CDR3 DNA sequence: TGTGCCAGTAGTCCCGGGACAGGGCCCTACGAGCAGTACTTC. Translated: CASSPGTGPYEQYF.

There are a few counts of this clone. The chain links TRBV4-1 to TRBJ2-7; 12 bases align to TRBD2. V shed 3 bases and J 5 bases; nucleotides not matched to a gene: 5. Per the germline V gene, CDR1 is MGHRA and CDR2 is YSYEKL. The CDR3 totals 15 residues. The CDR3 nucleotides are TGCGCCAGCAGCCATAGGACTAGCGGGACCCACGAGCAGTACTTC. As protein: CASSHRTSGTHEQYF.

This chain uses TRBV13 with TRBJ2-3; TRBD2 might be the D (6 bases). The CDR3 is 13 amino acids. Germline CDR1 reads PRHDT; CDR2 reads FYEKMQ (reference sequence). V was clipped by 4 bases and J by 4 bases, with 9 bases between them. The chain's CDR3 is CASSSTGADTQYF. CDR3 DNA: TGTGCCAGCAGCTCAACGGGGGCAGATACGCAGTATTTT.

This clone has just a few counts. The rearrangement uses TRBV19 and TRBJ1-5; D is ambiguous. The V end was cut by 5 bases, the J end by 0 bases, with 5 bases between. This CDR3 has 13 amino acids. Germline V gene lookup returns CDR1 LNHDA and CDR2 SQIVND (reference sequence). CDR3 nucleotides: TGTGCCAGTAGTGCGTATAGCAATCAGCCCCAGCATTTT. Translated, it gives CASSAYSNQPQHF.

CDR3 amino acids: CASSPLQYEQYF. CDR3 coding DNA: TGTGCCAGCAGTCCGCTACAGTACGAGCAGTACTTC. The V call is TRBV28, the J call TRBJ2-7, with D unresolved. V lost 5 bases, J lost 4 bases, and 9 bases lay in between. The CDR3 has 12 residues. Per germline, CDR1 MDHEN and CDR2 SYDVKM.

This chain joins TRBV27 and TRBJ2-7; 10 bases match TRBD2. Germline V gives CDR1 MNHEY, CDR2 SMNVEV (reference sequence). V lost 4 bases, J lost 1 base, and 7 bases stayed unmatched. CDR3 length equals 16 residues. CDR3 in amino acids: CASSSLVAGGSYEQYF. CDR3 coding DNA: TGTGCCAGCAGTTCCCTCGTAGCGGGAGGTTCCTACGAGCAGTACTTC.

V gene TRBV5-6 combines with J gene TRBJ1-2; D unclear. The CDR3 contains 13 residues. The V end was cut by 0 bases, the J end by 5 bases, with 8 bases between. The germline gives CDR1 SGHDT, CDR2 YYEEEE. Written as DNA, the CDR3 is TGTGCCAGCAGCTTGGCCGGCCCGTATGGCTACACCTTC. Its protein is CASSLAGPYGYTF.

This sequence joins TRBV27 and TRBJ2-7; D perhaps matches TRBD1 (6 bases). Germline V gene sequence: CDR1 MNHEY, CDR2 SMNVEV (reference sequence). The CDR3 contains 14 residues. Trimming removed 3 bases at V and 2 bases at J, with 11 bases between. The CDR3 bases are TGTGCCAGCAGTTTGGGGGCCCTCACCTACGAGCAGTACTTC. This sequence encodes CASSLGALTYEQYF.

This clone was seen only once. The J gene is TRBJ2-5, the V gene TRBV13, with TRBD1 matching 12 bases. Germline CDR1 reads PRHDT; CDR2 reads FYEKMQ (reference sequence). V shed 5 bases and J 4 bases; nucleotides not matched to a gene: 8. The CDR3 totals 16 residues. CDR3 bases: TGTGCCAGCAGCGCCTCTGGGACAGGGGGCAGAGAGACCCAGTACTTC. As protein: CASSASGTGGRETQYF.

The chain has TRBV4-2 and TRBJ2-3; D possibly matches TRBD1 or TRBD2 (5 bases each). The germline gives CDR1 LGHNA, CDR2 YNFKEQ. The CDR3 runs to 14 residues. V lost 4 bases and J 2 bases, leaving 10 bases between the germline ends. The CDR3 loop is CASSPGTHTDTQYF. The CDR3, as DNA: TGTGCCAGCAGCCCTGGGACCCACACAGATACGCAGTATTTT.

The gene calls are TRBV28 and TRBJ2-1; either TRBD1 or TRBD2 may supply D (5 bases each). Germline CDR1 is MDHEN and CDR2 is SYDVKM. V was shortened by 5 bases and J by 6 bases, with 23 bases between the two germline ends. This CDR3 is 17 amino acids long. CDR3 in amino acids: CASSPIKRGSPSNEQFF. DNA for the CDR3: TGTGCCAGCAGTCCCATAAAGAGGGGTTCCCCCAGCAATGAGCAGTTCTTC.

The J gene is TRBJ2-7, the V gene TRBV5-6; D could derive from TRBD1 or TRBD2 (6 bases each). V dropped 5 bases and J dropped 7 bases, with 31 bases sitting between them. The CDR3 length is 18 residues. Germline values: CDR1 SGHDT, CDR2 YYEEEE. The CDR3 DNA follows: TGTGCCAGCAGTTCGCATCAGGGGACCGGGACTCAACCTTATGAGCAGTACTTC. Translated, it gives CASSSHQGTGTQPYEQYF.

V gene TRBV27 combines with J gene TRBJ1-5; 7 bases are a match to TRBD1. V was pared by 5 bases and J by 3 bases, with 7 bases of the junction left unmatched. Germline CDR1 reads MNHEY; CDR2 reads SMNVEV (reference sequence). CDR3 length equals 15 residues. DNA of the CDR3: TGTGCCAGCAGTCCCTCGACAGGGCACAATCAGCCCCAGCATTTT. This gives the protein CASSPSTGHNQPQHF.

J is TRBJ2-1 and V is TRBV28, with TRBD2 matching over 7 bases. The CDR3 covers 11 residues. After removal of 6 bases from V and 8 bases from J, the junction contained 1 base not matched to a gene. Germline CDR1 is MDHEN and CDR2 is SYDVKM. In nucleotides, the CDR3 is TGTGCCAGCAGGGGGGGGGATGAGCAGTTCTTC. Translating it yields CASRGGDEQFF.

J is TRBJ2-2 and V is TRBV29-1, with D uncertain. The CDR3 has 16 amino acids. V shed 1 base and J shed 0 bases, with 12 bases lying between them. The V gene's germline CDR1 is SQVTM and CDR2 ANQGSEA. Written as DNA, the CDR3 is TGCAGCGTTGAAGTACTGGGTACAGCGAACACCGGGGAGCTGTTTTTT. It encodes CSVEVLGTANTGELFF.

V and J are TRBV11-3 and TRBJ2-7; tentatively, D is TRBD1 (6 bases). The CDR3 loop spans 14 amino acids. Germline V gene lookup returns CDR1 SGHNT and CDR2 YENEEA. Trimming removed 8 bases from V and 2 bases from J, with 16 bases in between. CDR3 sequence: CASWGTYAPYEQYF. In DNA, the CDR3 is TGTGCCAGCTGGGGGACATATGCCCCCTACGAGCAGTACTTC. Drawing the rest from reference TRBV11-3 and TRBJ2-7, the complete variable domain is EAGVVQSPRYKIIEKKQPVAFWCNPISGHNTLYWYLQNLGQGPELLIRYENEEAVDDSQLPKDRFSAERLKGVDSTLKIQPAELGDSAVYLCASWGTYAPYEQYFGPGTRLTVT.

The chain has TRBV28 and TRBJ2-7; no reliable D call. CDR3 length equals 12 residues. Trimming cost V 3 bases and J 3 bases, with 6 bases left between them. Germline V gene data show CDR1 as MDHEN and CDR2 as SYDVKM. The CDR3 region has the DNA TGTGCCAGCAGTTTCACCCGCTACGAGCAGTACTTC. It translates to CASSFTRYEQYF. Using reference TRBV28 and TRBJ2-7 for the parts outside the CDR3, the full variable domain is DVKVTQSSRYLVKRTGEKVFLECVQDMDHENMFWYRQDPGLGLRLIYFSYDVKMKEKGDIPEGYSVSREKKERFSLILESASTNQTSMYLCASSFTRYEQYFGPGTRLTVT.

The chain employs TRBV27 and TRBJ2-5; TRBD2 agrees at 11 bases. V was pared by 4 bases and J by 6 bases, with 4 bases of the junction left unmatched. The germline V gene has CDR1 MNHEY and CDR2 SMNVEV (reference sequence). This CDR3 spans 14 amino acids. In DNA form, the CDR3 reads TGTGCCAGCAGTTCAACTAGCGGGAGAAAGACCCAGTACTTC. Translating it yields CASSSTSGRKTQYF.

This clone was detected only once. J is TRBJ2-1 and V is TRBV27; D call uncertain. This CDR3 comprises 17 residues. V shed 3 bases and J shed 1 base, with 16 bases lying between them. Germline-derived CDR1 and CDR2 are MNHEY and SMNVEV (reference sequence). The chain's CDR3 is CASSLYLRSHSYNEQFF. The CDR3, as DNA: TGTGCCAGCAGTTTGTATCTACGGAGCCATTCCTACAATGAGCAGTTCTTC.

The chain employs TRBV27 and TRBJ2-3; no clear D. Germline V gives CDR1 MNHEY, CDR2 SMNVEV (reference sequence). CDR3 length: 12 amino acids. Trimming cost V 3 bases and J 0 bases, with 1 base left between them. The CDR3 loop is CASSFSTDTQYF. In DNA, the CDR3 is TGTGCCAGCAGTTTCAGCACAGATACGCAGTATTTT.

The V gene is TRBV13, the J gene TRBJ2-7; 13 nucleotides line up with TRBD2. CDR3 size: 17 residues. Germline CDR1 is PRHDT and CDR2 is FYEKMQ (reference sequence). V lost 4 bases and J lost 2; bases outside the gene matches: 8. CDR3 protein: CASSSRGGLAGPYEQYF. For the CDR3, the DNA is TGTGCCAGCAGCTCACGGGGGGGACTAGCGGGACCCTACGAGCAGTACTTC.

This rearrangement joins TRBV15 to TRBJ1-5; weak D call: TRBD1 (5 bases). V gave up 5 bases and J gave up 5 bases, with 19 bases separating them. CDR1 and CDR2 (germline): LNHNV, YYDKDF (reference sequence). This CDR3 is 16 amino acids long. The CDR3 DNA is TGTGCCACCAGCCGTACGGACATCCTGGGGCATCAGCCCCAGCATTTT. Its translation is CATSRTDILGHQPQHF.

The chain joins TRBV27 to TRBJ1-5; TRBD1 aligns across 10 bases. The CDR3 is 16 amino acids. CDR1 and CDR2 (germline): MNHEY, SMNVEV (reference sequence). The trim removed 9 bases at V and 5 bases at J, leaving 13 bases unmatched. The CDR3: CARGRGGGTGDQPQHF. As DNA, the CDR3 is TGTGCCAGAGGCCGGGGGGGAGGGACAGGGGATCAGCCCCAGCATTTT.